The 13 T cell receptor beta chains given below trace back to one sample, sequenced in a study of blood T cells in healthy people across ages. The second PCR ran about 6 to 11 cycles with a sample-barcoded 5' primer and J-beta primers. TCRdb recomputed calls from the 5' RACE reads with MiXCR, one row per CDR3 protein. This table has some 1.1 million distinct CDR3 sequences, 35% to 40% appearing once. The sample taken for sequencing was blood. Receptors were obtained from a young man in good health.

This chain uses TRBV30 with TRBJ1-5; TRBD1 is a possible D gene (5 bases). Germline V gene lookup returns CDR1 GTSNPN and CDR2 SVGIG (reference sequence). V shed 7 bases and J shed 2 bases, with 12 bases lying between them. The CDR3 length is 13 residues. CDR3 nucleotides: TGTGCCTTAGGACATTTGGGCAATCAGCCCCAGCATTTT. Translated: CALGHLGNQPQHF.

The genes are TRBV27 and TRBJ2-3, with D hard to call. The CDR3 loop spans 16 amino acids. V lost 5 bases and J 1 base, leaving 16 bases between the germline ends. Germline V gene data show CDR1 as MNHEY and CDR2 as SMNVEV (reference sequence). The CDR3 DNA reads TGTGCCAGCAGTCCCAAGGACCGGCTGGGCACAGATACGCAGTATTTT. It is translated as CASSPKDRLGTDTQYF.

This clonotype was seen a single time. The V call is TRBV6-5, the J call TRBJ2-3; 12 nucleotides agree with TRBD2. The V and J ends lost 4 bases and 5 bases, in that order; junction bases with no gene match: 7. This CDR3 has 16 amino acids. The germline V gene has CDR1 MNHEY and CDR2 SVGAGI. The CDR3 DNA follows: TGTGCCAGCAGTTCATCTAGCGGGGGGGCCATAGATACGCAGTATTTT. Its translation: CASSSSSGGAIDTQYF.

This clonotype occurred a few times. The CDR3 nucleotides read TGTGCCAGCAGTTTAGGGGCAGTCAATCAGCCCCAGCATTTT. Translation: CASSLGAVNQPQHF. V gene TRBV12-3 or TRBV12-4 combines with J gene TRBJ1-5; no firm D call. This CDR3 spans 14 amino acids. V gave up 1 base and J gave up 3 bases, with 7 bases separating them.

This clonotype occurred many times. The chain has TRBV12-3 or TRBV12-4 and TRBJ2-3, with 8 bases matching TRBD2. V shed 5 bases, J shed 4 bases, and the junction held 8 bases outside the gene matches. The CDR3 runs 15 residues. The CDR3 DNA reads TGTGCCAGCAGTATAGTCGGGGGGGGTGCAGATACGCAGTATTTT. This codes for CASSIVGGGADTQYF.

The CDR3 DNA sequence: TGTGCCAGCAGTTCGCCGTGGGGGCCCCTTTCAGATACGCAGTATTTT. Its translation: CASSSPWGPLSDTQYF. The chain joins TRBV27 to TRBJ2-3; TRBD1 might be the D (6 bases). CDR1 and CDR2 from the germline V gene are MNHEY and SMNVEV (reference sequence). Trimming removed 4 bases from V and 4 bases from J, with 18 bases in between. This CDR3 contains 16 residues.

The chain couples TRBV6-6 to TRBJ2-3; D call uncertain. Germline CDR1 MNHNY, CDR2 SVGAGI (reference sequence). Trimming cost V 5 bases and J 3 bases, with 12 bases left between them. The CDR3 consists of 14 residues. As DNA, the CDR3 is TGTGCCAGCAGTGTACTCGGAGTAACAGATACGCAGTATTTT. Its translation: CASSVLGVTDTQYF.

The rearrangement joins TRBV2 to TRBJ1-2, with D possibly TRBD1 on 5 matching bases. V lost 3 bases and J 4 bases, leaving 12 bases between the germline ends. This CDR3 comprises 14 residues. Germline CDR1 and CDR2: SNHLY and FYNNEI. The CDR3 nucleotides read TGTGCCAGCAGTGATAGAGGGGTTAGCTATGGCTACACCTTC. Protein sequence: CASSDRGVSYGYTF.

The CDR3 sequence: CASGFLTTFPDTQYF. CDR3 nucleotides: TGTGCTAGTGGTTTCCTGACCACCTTCCCAGATACGCAGTATTTT. The V call is TRBV12-5, the J call TRBJ2-3; no reliable D call. This CDR3 has 15 residues. V was trimmed by 3 bases and J by 4 bases, leaving 14 bases between them. Germline lookup yields CDR1 LGHNT and CDR2 FRNRAP.

The chain couples TRBV2 to TRBJ2-7, with no clear D. The CDR3 length is 12 residues. In germline, CDR1 is SNHLY, CDR2 FYNNEI. V lost 6 bases, J lost 4 bases, and 10 bases lay in between. CDR3 residues: CASSRRLYEQYF. In DNA form, the CDR3 reads TGTGCCAGCAGCCGACGATTATACGAGCAGTACTTC.

For this clonotype: At one boundary the junction diverges from the germline segment, which might be a read error. J is TRBJ1-4 and V is TRBV7-9, with 8 positions matching TRBD1. Germline V CDR1 and CDR2: SEHNR, FQNEAQ (reference sequence). The CDR3 is 14 amino acids. The CDR3 coding sequence is TGTGCCCGCAGCTCCCGCGGACAGGGTGAAAAACTGTTTTTT. Translation gives CARSSRGQGEKLFF.

In its sample, this clonotype was seen many times. V gene TRBV6-5 combines with J gene TRBJ1-2, with 8 bases that match TRBD1. This CDR3 is 15 amino acids long. Germline CDR1 MNHEY, CDR2 SVGAGI. V lost 6 bases, J lost 7 bases, and 13 bases stayed unmatched. The CDR3 coding sequence is TGTGCCAGCAGATCAACCACAGGGGGGACCGGTGGCTACACCTTC. Translation gives CASRSTTGGTGGYTF.

This clonotype has only one observation. The CDR3 protein is CAWSVPGGGTEAFF. The DNA of the CDR3 is TGTGCCTGGAGTGTACCAGGGGGCGGTACTGAAGCTTTCTTT. The chain couples TRBV30 to TRBJ1-1, with 8 nucleotides matching TRBD1. This CDR3 contains 14 residues. J gave up 5 bases and V 0 bases, and 5 bases lay outside the gene matches. Germline CDR1 is GTSNPN and CDR2 is SVGIG (reference sequence).